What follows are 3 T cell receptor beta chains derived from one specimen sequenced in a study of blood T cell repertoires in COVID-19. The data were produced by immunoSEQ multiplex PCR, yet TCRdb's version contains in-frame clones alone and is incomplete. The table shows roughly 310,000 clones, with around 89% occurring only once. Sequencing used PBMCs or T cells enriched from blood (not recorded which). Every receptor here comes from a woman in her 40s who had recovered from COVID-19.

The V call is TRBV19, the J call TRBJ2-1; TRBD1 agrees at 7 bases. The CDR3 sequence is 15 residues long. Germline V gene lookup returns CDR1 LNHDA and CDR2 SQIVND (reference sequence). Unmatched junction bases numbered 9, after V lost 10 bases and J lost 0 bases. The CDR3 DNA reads TGTGCCACCTCCAGCGAGGGGGCCTCCTACAATGAGCAGTTCTTC. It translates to CATSSEGASYNEQFF.

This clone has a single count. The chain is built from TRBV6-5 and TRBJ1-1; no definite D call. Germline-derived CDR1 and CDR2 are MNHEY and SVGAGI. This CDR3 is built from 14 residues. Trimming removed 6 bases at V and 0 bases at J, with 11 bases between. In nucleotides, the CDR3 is TGTGCCAGCAGGGAGGAGAGGATGAACACTGAAGCTTTCTTT. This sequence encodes CASREERMNTEAFF.

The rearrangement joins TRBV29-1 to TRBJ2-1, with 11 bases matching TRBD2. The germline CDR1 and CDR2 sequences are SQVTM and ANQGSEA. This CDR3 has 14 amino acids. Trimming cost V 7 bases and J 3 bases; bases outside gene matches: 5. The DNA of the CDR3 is TGCAGCGGTGGGGGGACTAGCGGCTACAATGAGCAGTTCTTC. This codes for CSGGGTSGYNEQFF.